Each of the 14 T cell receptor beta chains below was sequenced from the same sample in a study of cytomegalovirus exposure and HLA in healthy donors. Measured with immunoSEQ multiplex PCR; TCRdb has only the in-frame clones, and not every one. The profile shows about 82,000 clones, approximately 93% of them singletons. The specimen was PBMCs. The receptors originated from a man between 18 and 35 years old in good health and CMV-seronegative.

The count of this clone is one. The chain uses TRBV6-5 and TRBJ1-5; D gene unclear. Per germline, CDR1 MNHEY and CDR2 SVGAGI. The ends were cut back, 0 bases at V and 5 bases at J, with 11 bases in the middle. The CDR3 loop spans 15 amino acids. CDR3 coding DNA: TGTGCCAGCAGTTACTCGAGGGAAATGGATCAGCCCCAGCATTTT. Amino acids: CASSYSREMDQPQHF.

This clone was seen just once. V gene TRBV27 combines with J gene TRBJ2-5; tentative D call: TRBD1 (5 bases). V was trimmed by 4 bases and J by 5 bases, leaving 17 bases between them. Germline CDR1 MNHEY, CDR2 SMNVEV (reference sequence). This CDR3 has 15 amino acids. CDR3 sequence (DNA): TGTGCCAGCAGTTCAAGGCCCTTAAAGGGGGAGACCCAGTACTTC. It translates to CASSSRPLKGETQYF.

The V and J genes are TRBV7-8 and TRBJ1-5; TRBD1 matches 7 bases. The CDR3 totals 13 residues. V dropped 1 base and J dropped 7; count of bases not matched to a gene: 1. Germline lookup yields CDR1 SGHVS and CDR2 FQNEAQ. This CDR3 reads CASSLGQGQPQHF. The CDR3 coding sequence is TGTGCCAGCAGCTTAGGACAGGGCCAGCCCCAGCATTTT.

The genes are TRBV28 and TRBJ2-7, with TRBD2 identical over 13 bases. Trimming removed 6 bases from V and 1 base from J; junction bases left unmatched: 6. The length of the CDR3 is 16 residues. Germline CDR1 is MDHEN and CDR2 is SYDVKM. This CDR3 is CASRRPGLAGSYEQYF. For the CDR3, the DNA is TGTGCCAGCAGGCGGCCGGGACTAGCGGGGTCCTACGAGCAGTACTTC.

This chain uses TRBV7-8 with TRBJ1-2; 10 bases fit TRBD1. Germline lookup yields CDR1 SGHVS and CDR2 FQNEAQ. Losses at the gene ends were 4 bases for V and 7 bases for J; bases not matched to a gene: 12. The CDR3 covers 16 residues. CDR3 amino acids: CASSSSRDRGLGGYTF. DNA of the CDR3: TGTGCCAGCAGCTCGTCCCGGGACAGGGGTTTGGGTGGCTACACCTTC.

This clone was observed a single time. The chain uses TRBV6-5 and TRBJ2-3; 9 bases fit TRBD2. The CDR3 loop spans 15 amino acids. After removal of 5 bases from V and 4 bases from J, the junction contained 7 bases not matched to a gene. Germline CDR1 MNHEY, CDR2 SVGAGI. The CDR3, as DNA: TGTGCCAGCAGTCCAACCGGGACTAGCCCAGATACGCAGTATTTT. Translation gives CASSPTGTSPDTQYF.

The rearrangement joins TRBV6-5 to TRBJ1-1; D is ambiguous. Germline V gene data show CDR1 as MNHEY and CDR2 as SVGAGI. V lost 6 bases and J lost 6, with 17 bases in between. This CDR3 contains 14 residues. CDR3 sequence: CASRRGISAPEAFF. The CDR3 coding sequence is TGTGCCAGCAGACGAGGGATCTCGGCCCCTGAAGCTTTCTTT.

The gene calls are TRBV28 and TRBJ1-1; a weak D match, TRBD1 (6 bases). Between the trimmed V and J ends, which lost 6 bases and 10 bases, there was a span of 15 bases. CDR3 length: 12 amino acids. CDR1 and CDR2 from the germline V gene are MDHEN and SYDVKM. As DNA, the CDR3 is TGTGCCAGCAGAGACGAAAAAGGGGGAGCTTTCTTT. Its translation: CASRDEKGGAFF.

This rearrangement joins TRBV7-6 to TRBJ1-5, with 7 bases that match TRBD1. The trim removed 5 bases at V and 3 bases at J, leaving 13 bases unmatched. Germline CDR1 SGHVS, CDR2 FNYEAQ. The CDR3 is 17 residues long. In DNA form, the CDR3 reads TGTGCCAGCAGCCGCCACCTCTCGGACAGGTTCAATCAGCCCCAGCATTTT. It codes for CASSRHLSDRFNQPQHF.

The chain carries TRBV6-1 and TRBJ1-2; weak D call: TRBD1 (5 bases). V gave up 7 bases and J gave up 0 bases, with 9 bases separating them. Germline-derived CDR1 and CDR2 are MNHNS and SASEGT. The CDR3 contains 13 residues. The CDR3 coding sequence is TGTGCCAGCACCCTGACAGCTAACTATGGCTACACCTTC. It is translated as CASTLTANYGYTF.

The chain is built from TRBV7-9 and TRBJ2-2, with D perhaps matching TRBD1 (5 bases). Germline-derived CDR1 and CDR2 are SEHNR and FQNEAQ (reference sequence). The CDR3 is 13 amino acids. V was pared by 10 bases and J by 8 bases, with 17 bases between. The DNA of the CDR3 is TGTGCCACCCCGAGTGGGGCAAGGGGGGAGCTGTTTTTT. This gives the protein CATPSGARGELFF. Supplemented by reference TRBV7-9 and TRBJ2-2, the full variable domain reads DTGVSQNPRHKITKRGQNVTFRCDPISEHNRLYWYRQTLGQGPEFLTYFQNEAQLEKSRLLSDRFSAERPKGSFSTLEIQRTEQGDSAMYLCATPSGARGELFFGEGSRLTVL.

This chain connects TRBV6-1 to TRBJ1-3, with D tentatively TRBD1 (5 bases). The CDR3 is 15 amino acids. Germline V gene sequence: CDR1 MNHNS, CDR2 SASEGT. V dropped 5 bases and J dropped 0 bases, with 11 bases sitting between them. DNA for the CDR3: TGTGCCAGCAGTCAACAGGTCTACTCTGGAAACACCATATATTTT. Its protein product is CASSQQVYSGNTIYF.

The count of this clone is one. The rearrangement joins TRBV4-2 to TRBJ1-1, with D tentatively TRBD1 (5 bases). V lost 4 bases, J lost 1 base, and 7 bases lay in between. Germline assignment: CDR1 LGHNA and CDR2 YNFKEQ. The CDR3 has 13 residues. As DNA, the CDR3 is TGTGCCAGCAGCCTTGACAGGAACACTGAAGCTTTCTTT. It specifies CASSLDRNTEAFF.

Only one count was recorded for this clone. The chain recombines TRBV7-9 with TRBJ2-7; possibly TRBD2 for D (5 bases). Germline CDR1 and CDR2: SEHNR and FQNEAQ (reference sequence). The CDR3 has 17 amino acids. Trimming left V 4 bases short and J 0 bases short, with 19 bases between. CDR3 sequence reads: CASSSTRVQPSSYEQYF. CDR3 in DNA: TGTGCCAGCAGCTCGACGCGGGTGCAGCCGAGCTCCTACGAGCAGTACTTC.